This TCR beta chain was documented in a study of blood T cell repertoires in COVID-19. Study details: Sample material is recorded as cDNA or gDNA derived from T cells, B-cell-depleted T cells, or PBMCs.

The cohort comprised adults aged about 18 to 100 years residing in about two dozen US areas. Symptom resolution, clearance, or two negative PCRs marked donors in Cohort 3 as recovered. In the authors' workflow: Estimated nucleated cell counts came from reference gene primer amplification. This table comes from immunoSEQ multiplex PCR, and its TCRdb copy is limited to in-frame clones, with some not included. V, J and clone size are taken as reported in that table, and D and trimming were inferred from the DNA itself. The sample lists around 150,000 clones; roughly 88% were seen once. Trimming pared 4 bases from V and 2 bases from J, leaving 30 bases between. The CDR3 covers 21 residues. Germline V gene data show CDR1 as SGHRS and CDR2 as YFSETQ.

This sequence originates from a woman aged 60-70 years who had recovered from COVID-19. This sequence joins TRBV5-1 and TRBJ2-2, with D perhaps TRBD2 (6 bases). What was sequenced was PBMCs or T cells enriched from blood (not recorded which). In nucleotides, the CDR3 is TGCGCCAGCAGCACAAACAATCAGCAGGAGGGACCGGGCGTAAACACCGGGGAGCTGTTTTTT. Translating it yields CASSTNNQQEGPGVNTGELFF.